This T cell receptor (beta chain) was obtained from a study of blood T cells in healthy people across ages (dated by TCRdb to 2013 to 2016). Regarding the study in general: In model experiments, template switching captured about one uniquely barcoded TCR beta cDNA molecule for every two T cells. The study measured age-related changes in TCR beta repertoire diversity using deep sequencing normalized with unique cDNA molecular identifiers. Donors were grouped into four age groups: young (average roughly 15 years), middle-aged (under 40), aged (approximately 58) and long-lived (approximately 82). To avoid experimental bias, donors of different ages were randomly spread across the sequencing lanes. Two additional independent replicas of 1 million unique cDNA reads from the same blood draw were analyzed for two donors (one aged 18 to 30 and one aged 80 or older).

The library was built by means of 5' RACE. Sequencing was performed on an Illumina HiSeq 2500. A second roughly 6 to 12 cycle PCR used a sample-barcoded 5' primer and a J-beta primer mix. A unique molecular identifier was introduced onto each TCR beta cDNA molecule by a template-switch 5' adaptor carrying 12 random nucleotides. At least 2.5 million CDR3-containing paired-end reads were obtained from each sample. First-strand cDNA synthesis was performed from all RNA using the Mint cDNA synthesis kit, with priming by a TRBC-specific oligonucleotide. Following uracil-DNA glycosylase treatment, all cDNA underwent a first 18-cycle PCR with the universal primers M1SS and BC2_uni_R. From the authors' description of their analysis: For normalization, 1 million high-quality reads were randomly selected from each sample, with every read carrying a distinct molecular identifier. Reads sharing molecular identifiers were discarded rather than binned into consensus sequences. MiTCR, with a Q25 quality threshold and the strictest error-elimination algorithm, was used for CDR3 identification, clonotype clustering and error correction. A nonparametric unseen species model with Euler transformation was used to estimate lower-bound total TCR beta diversity. Using fastp trimming at Q25 and MiXCR clonotype assembly, TCRdb reanalyzed the public sequencing data and kept in-frame beta chains. Under each unique CDR3 protein, matching rows form one entry showing the most common genes and DNA. In this record, the V and J calls reflect TCRdb's handling and not the investigators' own analysis. This sample has approximately 1.5 million distinct CDR3 sequences in its table, and roughly 30% of those were observed once. The ten most abundant clones make up approximately 10% of the sample.

Taken from cysteine to phenylalanine, the CDR3 has 14 residues. Of all the DNA, just the CDR3 is kept, 42 bases in frame from base 1. CDR1 and CDR2, looked up from the germline V gene (reference sequence), are SEHNR and FQNEAQ. V sheds 2 bases and J sheds 9 bases, leaving 16 bases between their ends. Concerning this clonotype: No antigen is known for it. Qualities for individual bases were not recorded, and no much larger clone is one base off.

The 40 or so donors, aged about 6 to 95 years, were systemically healthy Caucasian individuals from Russia. Around 10 milliliters of peripheral blood were collected from each donor into EDTA-treated Vacutainer tubes. PBMCs were isolated by Ficoll-Paque density-gradient centrifugation, with at least 6 million obtained per sample. Trizol reagent was used to extract total RNA from the PBMCs, yielding at least 5 micrograms per sample. The percentages of naive CD45RAhigh/CD27high T cells were determined by flow cytometry on a PBMC aliquot from every donor. Results the study describes overall, beyond this receptor: A strong correlation was found between observed TCR beta diversity and the percentage of naive T cells measured by flow cytometry. Compared with the aged group, the long-lived group had more naive CD4+ T cells, fewer expanded clones and increased TCR diversity, a pattern suggesting age selection. The CMV infection status of donors was not known, potentially confounding age-related changes in expanded clonotypes. Estimates of total diversity based on one million sequenced T cells were considered lower bounds and underestimates. Observed TCR beta diversity per million T cells fell roughly linearly with age, and a significant reduction was already apparent by age about 43. Because profiling used bulk unsorted PBMCs, naive and antigen-experienced compartments could not be compared conclusively.

Rearrangement joined TRBV7-9 to TRBJ1-2; the D gene is perhaps TRBD1, from 5 matching bases. Specimen: blood. This TCR came from a woman in her thirties in good health. The encoded CDR3 is CASSLPTGDYSYTF. The nucleotide sequence reads TGTGCCAGCAGCTTACCCACGGGGGATTACAGCTACACCTTC.